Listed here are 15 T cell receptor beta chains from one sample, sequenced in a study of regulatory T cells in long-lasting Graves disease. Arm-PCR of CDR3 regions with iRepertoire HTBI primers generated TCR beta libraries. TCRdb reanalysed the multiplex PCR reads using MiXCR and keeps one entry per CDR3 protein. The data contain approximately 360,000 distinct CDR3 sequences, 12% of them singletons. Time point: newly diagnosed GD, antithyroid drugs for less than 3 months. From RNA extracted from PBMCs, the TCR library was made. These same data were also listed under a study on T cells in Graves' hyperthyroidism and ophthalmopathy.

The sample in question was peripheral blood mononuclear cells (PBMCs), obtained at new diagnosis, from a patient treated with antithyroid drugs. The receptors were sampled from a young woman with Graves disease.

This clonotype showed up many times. CDR3 DNA sequence: TGTGCCAGCAGAAAGCCGGGCAGCTACGAGCAGTACTTC. Its protein is CASRKPGSYEQYF. The chain carries TRBV12-3 or TRBV12-4 and TRBJ2-7; D is unresolved. V dropped 6 bases and J dropped 3 bases, with 12 bases sitting between them. The CDR3 contains 13 residues.

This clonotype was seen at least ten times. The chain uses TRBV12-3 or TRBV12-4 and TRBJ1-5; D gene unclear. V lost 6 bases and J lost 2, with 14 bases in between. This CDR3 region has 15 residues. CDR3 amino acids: CASRPQLVGNQPQHF. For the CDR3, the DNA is TGTGCCAGCAGACCTCAGTTGGTGGGCAATCAGCCCCAGCATTTT.

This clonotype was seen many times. The CDR3 loop reads CASSFFLGYTF. The CDR3 DNA reads TGTGCCAGCAGTTTTTTTCTTGGCTACACCTTC. V and J are TRBV12-3 or TRBV12-4 and TRBJ1-2; D is uncertain. The CDR3 extends over 11 amino acids. V lost 3 bases and J 7 bases, leaving 6 bases between the germline ends.

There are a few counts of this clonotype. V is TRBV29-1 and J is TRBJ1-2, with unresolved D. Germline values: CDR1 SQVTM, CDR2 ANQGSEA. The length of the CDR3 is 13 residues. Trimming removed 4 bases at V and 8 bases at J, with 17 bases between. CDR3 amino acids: CSVVSGAVEGYTF. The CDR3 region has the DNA TGCAGCGTTGTTTCAGGAGCGGTTGAAGGCTACACCTTC.

CDR3 bases: TGTGCCAGCAGTAGACAGGGTAGGAACTATGGCTACACCTTC. Its translation: CASSRQGRNYGYTF. The V and J genes are TRBV6-2 or TRBV6-3 and TRBJ1-2, with 7 positions matching TRBD1. Germline values: CDR1 MNHEY, CDR2 SVGEGT. V gave up 5 bases and J gave up 2 bases; unmatched junction bases: 5. CDR3 length: 14 amino acids.

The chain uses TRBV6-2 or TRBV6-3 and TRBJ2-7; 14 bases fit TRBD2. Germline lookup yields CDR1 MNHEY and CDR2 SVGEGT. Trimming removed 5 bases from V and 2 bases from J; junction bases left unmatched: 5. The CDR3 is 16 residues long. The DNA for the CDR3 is TGTGCCAGCAGTCTACGACTAGCGGGAGGGACCTACGAGCAGTACTTC. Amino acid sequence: CASSLRLAGGTYEQYF.

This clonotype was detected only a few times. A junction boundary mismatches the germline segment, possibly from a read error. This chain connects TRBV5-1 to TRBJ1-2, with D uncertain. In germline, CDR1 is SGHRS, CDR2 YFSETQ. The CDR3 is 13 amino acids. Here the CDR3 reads CTSSLEQHYGYTF. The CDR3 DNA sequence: TGCACCAGCAGCTTGGAACAGCACTATGGCTACACCTTC.

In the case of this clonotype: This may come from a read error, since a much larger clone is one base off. The chain's CDR3 is CASSWEMMNTEAFF. The CDR3 bases are TGTGCCAGCAGTTGGGAAATGATGAACACTGAAGCTTTCTTT. The chain combines TRBV6-5 with TRBJ1-1; no clear D gene. The CDR3 contains 14 residues. Trimming left V 4 bases short and J 0 bases short, with 9 bases between. CDR1 MNHEY and CDR2 SVGAGI come from the germline V gene.

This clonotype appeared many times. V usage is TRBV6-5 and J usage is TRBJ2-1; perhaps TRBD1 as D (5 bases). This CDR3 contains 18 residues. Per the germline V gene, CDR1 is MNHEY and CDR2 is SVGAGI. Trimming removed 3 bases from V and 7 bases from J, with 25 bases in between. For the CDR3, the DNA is TGTGCCAGCAGTTATCCCAGGGTAGGCGGCAAGGTCGGGAATGAGCAGTTCTTC. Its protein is CASSYPRVGGKVGNEQFF.

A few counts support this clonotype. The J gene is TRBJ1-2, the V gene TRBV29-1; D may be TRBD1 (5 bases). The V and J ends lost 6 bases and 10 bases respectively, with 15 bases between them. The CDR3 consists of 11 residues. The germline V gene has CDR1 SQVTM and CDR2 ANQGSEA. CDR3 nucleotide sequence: TGCAGCGTGGGGCGGGTCGTCGACTACACCTTC. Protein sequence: CSVGRVVDYTF.

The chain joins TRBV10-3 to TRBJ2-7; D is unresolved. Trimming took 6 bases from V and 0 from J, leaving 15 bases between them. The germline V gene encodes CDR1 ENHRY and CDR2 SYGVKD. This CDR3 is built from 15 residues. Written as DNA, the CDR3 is TGTGCCATCAGGATAAAGGACGGCTACTCCTACGAGCAGTACTTC. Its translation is CAIRIKDGYSYEQYF.

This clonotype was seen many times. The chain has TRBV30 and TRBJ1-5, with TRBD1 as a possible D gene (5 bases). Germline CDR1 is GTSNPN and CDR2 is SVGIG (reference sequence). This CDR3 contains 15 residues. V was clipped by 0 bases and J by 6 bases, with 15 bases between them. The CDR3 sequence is CAWSVGQGRRQPQHF. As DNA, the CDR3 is TGTGCCTGGAGTGTTGGTCAGGGCCGTCGTCAGCCCCAGCATTTT.

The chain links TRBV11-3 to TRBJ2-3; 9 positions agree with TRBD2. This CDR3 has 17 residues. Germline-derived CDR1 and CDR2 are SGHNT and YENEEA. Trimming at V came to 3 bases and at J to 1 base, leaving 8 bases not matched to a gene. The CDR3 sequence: CASSLIGASGGTDTQYF. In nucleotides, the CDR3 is TGTGCCAGCAGCTTGATCGGAGCTAGCGGGGGCACAGATACGCAGTATTTT.

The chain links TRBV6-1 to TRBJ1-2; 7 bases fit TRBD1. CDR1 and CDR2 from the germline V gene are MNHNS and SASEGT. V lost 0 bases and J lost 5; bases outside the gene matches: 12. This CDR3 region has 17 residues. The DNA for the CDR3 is TGTGCCAGCAGTGAAGCGCTTCCGACAGGGAGTACGTATGGCTACACCTTC. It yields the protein CASSEALPTGSTYGYTF.

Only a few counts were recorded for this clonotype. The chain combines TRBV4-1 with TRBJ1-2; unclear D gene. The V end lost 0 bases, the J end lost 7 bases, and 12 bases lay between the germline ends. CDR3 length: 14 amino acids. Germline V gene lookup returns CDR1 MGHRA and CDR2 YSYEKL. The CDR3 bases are TGCGCCAGCAGCCAAGACCCTTGGACCTCTGGCTACACCTTC. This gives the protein CASSQDPWTSGYTF.